The 16 T cell receptor beta chains below all came from one sample that was sequenced in a study of blood T cell repertoires in COVID-19. Data came from immunoSEQ multiplex PCR; TCRdb stores just in-frame clones and leaves some out. This table has about 140,000 clones, 70% to 90% appearing once. Sequencing was performed on peripheral blood. The receptor source for this set is a woman aged 55 to 70 with acute or convalescent COVID-19.

This chain joins TRBV2 and TRBJ2-1, with D perhaps TRBD1 (6 bases). Per germline, CDR1 SNHLY and CDR2 FYNNEI. Trimming removed 4 bases at V and 5 bases at J, with 9 bases between. The CDR3 has 13 residues. CDR3 protein: CASSGDRHNEQFF. The CDR3 region has the DNA TGTGCCAGCAGTGGAGACAGGCACAATGAGCAGTTCTTC.

This chain joins TRBV28 and TRBJ1-5; TRBD1 agrees at 9 bases. This CDR3 has 15 residues. The V segment lost 4 bases and the J segment 8 bases; nucleotides outside the gene matches: 9. The germline CDR1 and CDR2 sequences are MDHEN and SYDVKM. In DNA form, the CDR3 reads TGTGCCAGCAGTTCGGAACAGGGGGCGCAGGAGCCCCAGCATTTT. Translation: CASSSEQGAQEPQHF.

V gene TRBV13 combines with J gene TRBJ2-7; 7 bases are shared with TRBD2. Trimming at V came to 4 bases and at J to 6 bases, leaving 6 bases not matched to a gene. This CDR3 has 13 residues. Germline CDR1 and CDR2: PRHDT and FYEKMQ (reference sequence). The CDR3 spells CASSSRDYREQYF. The CDR3 DNA reads as TGTGCCAGCAGCTCTAGGGACTACCGCGAGCAGTACTTC.

In this sample, this clone turned up once. The chain is built from TRBV29-1 and TRBJ1-2; D may be TRBD1 (5 bases). V gave up 6 bases and J gave up 2 bases, with 7 bases separating them. The CDR3 is made up of 11 amino acids. Germline CDR1 reads SQVTM; CDR2 reads ANQGSEA. This CDR3 is CSVTENYGYTF. CDR3 DNA: TGCAGCGTGACAGAAAACTATGGCTACACCTTC.

The rearrangement uses TRBV7-9 and TRBJ2-7; D unclear. Between the trimmed V and J ends, which lost 4 bases and 4 bases, there was a span of 8 bases. Germline lookup yields CDR1 SEHNR and CDR2 FQNEAQ (reference sequence). CDR3 length: 12 amino acids. The CDR3 coding sequence is TGTGCCAGCAGCTCCCACTTTTACGAGCAGTACTTC. Translation gives CASSSHFYEQYF.

This clone was detected a few times. The chain combines TRBV5-4 with TRBJ2-1, with a weak D call TRBD2 (5 bases). The CDR3 length is 14 residues. V dropped 4 bases and J dropped 4 bases, with 12 bases sitting between them. CDR1 SGHNT and CDR2 YYREEE come from the germline V gene (reference sequence). This chain's CDR3 is CASSPRTGYNEQFF. The CDR3, as DNA: TGTGCCAGCAGCCCTAGGACGGGATACAATGAGCAGTTCTTC. The variable domain in full, with the rest retrieved from reference TRBV5-4 and TRBJ2-1, is ETGVTQSPTHLIKTRGQQVTLRCSSQSGHNTVSWYQQALGQGPQFIFQYYREEENGRGNFPPRFSGLQFPNYSSELNVNALELDDSALYLCASSPRTGYNEQFFGPGTRLTVL.

The V gene is TRBV28, the J gene TRBJ2-7, with a possible D match to TRBD2 (5 bases). V was clipped by 5 bases and J by 2 bases, with 16 bases between them. CDR1 and CDR2 (germline): MDHEN, SYDVKM. This CDR3 is 15 amino acids long. The CDR3 coding sequence is TGTGCCAGCAGTAACATAGGGTACGGGGCCTACGAGCAGTACTTC. It codes for CASSNIGYGAYEQYF.

The V gene is TRBV5-5, the J gene TRBJ1-1; D possibly corresponds to TRBD1 (6 bases). V was clipped by 0 bases and J by 6 bases, with 9 bases between them. The CDR3 is 13 amino acids. From germline, CDR1 is SGHKS and CDR2 YYEKEE (reference sequence). CDR3 DNA: TGTGCCAGCAGCTTGGACAGGGTGGCTGAAGCTTTCTTT. This encodes CASSLDRVAEAFF.

The V call is TRBV5-4, the J call TRBJ1-2; D perhaps matches TRBD1 (5 bases). Trimming took 1 base from V and 5 from J, leaving 9 bases between them. This CDR3 comprises 13 residues. In germline, CDR1 is SGHNT, CDR2 YYREEE (reference sequence). The CDR3 spells CASSLRGSYGYTF. The CDR3 nucleotides are TGTGCCAGCAGCTTGAGGGGTTCTTATGGCTACACCTTC.

CDR3 sequence: CARGTSSSTDTQYF. For the CDR3, the DNA is TGTGCCCGGGGGACAAGCTCTAGCACAGATACGCAGTATTTT. The chain is built from TRBV30 and TRBJ2-3; D possibly uses TRBD1 or TRBD2 (6 bases each). Looked up from germline, CDR1 is GTSNPN and CDR2 is SVGIG (reference sequence). The CDR3 consists of 14 residues. Deletions cut 8 bases from V and 0 bases from J, with 15 bases between.

The chain recombines TRBV5-6 with TRBJ2-2; tentative D call: TRBD2 (5 bases). The V gene lost 4 bases and the J gene lost 2 bases, with 6 bases spanning the gap. The length of the CDR3 is 13 residues. Germline V gene lookup returns CDR1 SGHDT and CDR2 YYEEEE. The CDR3 reads CASSRDNTGELFF. The DNA of the CDR3 is TGTGCCAGCAGCCGGGATAACACCGGGGAGCTGTTTTTT. Together with reference TRBV5-6 and TRBJ2-2, the CDR3 gives the full variable domain: DAGVTQSPTHLIKTRGQQVTLRCSPKSGHDTVSWYQQALGQGPQFIFQYYEEEERQRGNFPDRFSGHQFPNYSSELNVNALLLGDSALYLCASSRDNTGELFFGEGSRLTVL.

The chain employs TRBV28 and TRBJ2-4; 7 nucleotides match TRBD2. V lost 6 bases to trimming and J lost 2 bases; unmatched junction nucleotides: 10. The CDR3 sequence is 16 residues long. Germline CDR1 and CDR2: MDHEN and SYDVKM. Written as DNA, the CDR3 is TGTGCCAGCAGCCAGCAAGGCGGGGGACCCAAAAACATTCAGTACTTC. This gives the protein CASSQQGGGPKNIQYF. Supplemented by reference TRBV28 and TRBJ2-4, the full variable domain reads DVKVTQSSRYLVKRTGEKVFLECVQDMDHENMFWYRQDPGLGLRLIYFSYDVKMKEKGDIPEGYSVSREKKERFSLILESASTNQTSMYLCASSQQGGGPKNIQYFGAGTRLSVL.

The CDR3 here is CAWSGQGPSFTDTQYF. In nucleotides, the CDR3 is TGTGCCTGGAGTGGGCAGGGTCCGAGCTTTACAGATACGCAGTATTTT. This rearrangement joins TRBV30 to TRBJ2-3; D may be TRBD1 (5 bases). The CDR3 is 16 residues long. V lost 1 base and J lost 3, with 17 bases in between. Germline V gives CDR1 GTSNPN, CDR2 SVGIG (reference sequence).

This sequence joins TRBV10-3 and TRBJ1-2; no firm D call. Trimming cost V 0 bases and J 1 base, with 9 bases left between them. The CDR3 consists of 15 residues. Germline lookup yields CDR1 ENHRY and CDR2 SYGVKD. CDR3 DNA: TGTGCCATCAGTGAGTCTCGTGAGCATAACTATGGCTACACCTTC. This translates into CAISESREHNYGYTF.

This rearrangement joins TRBV6-5 to TRBJ2-3; no reliable D call. The CDR3 covers 13 residues. The ends were cut back, 2 bases at V and 3 bases at J, with 6 bases in the middle. Germline lookup yields CDR1 MNHEY and CDR2 SVGAGI. This CDR3 reads CASSYGPTDTQYF. CDR3 in DNA: TGTGCCAGCAGTTACGGGCCGACAGATACGCAGTATTTT.

The chain uses TRBV5-6 and TRBJ1-1; 9 nucleotides line up with TRBD1. The V gene end was trimmed by 3 bases and the J gene end by 0 bases; junction bases not matched to a gene: 3. CDR1 and CDR2 (germline): SGHDT, YYEEEE. The CDR3 loop spans 15 amino acids. In DNA form, the CDR3 reads TGTGCCAGCAGCTATGGGACAGGGTTGAACACTGAAGCTTTCTTT. Translated: CASSYGTGLNTEAFF.